The T cell receptor (beta chain) described here comes from a study of cytomegalovirus exposure and HLA in healthy donors. Study-level points and caveats: Per published reports, the classifier diagnosed cytomegalovirus status with high specificity and sensitivity.

The CDR3 contains 15 residues. Germline CDR1 reads MNHEY; CDR2 reads SVGAGI. Trimming stripped 0 bases from V and 0 bases from J, with 6 bases between. As for this clone: The antigen is not known.

PCR was performed using 60 Vbeta and 13 Jbeta primers. Sequencing was performed with immunoSEQ multiplex PCR; in TCRdb, only in-frame clones are kept and a portion is missing. Here the sample spans about 97,000 clones, roughly three quarters being singletons. The J gene is TRBJ2-1, the V gene TRBV6-5; no firm D call. The receptor was isolated from a male donor in good health and CMV-seropositive. Source material: PBMCs. For the CDR3, the DNA is TGTGCCAGCAGTTACTCATGGAGCTCCTACAATGAGCAGTTCTTC. Amino acid sequence: CASSYSWSSYNEQFF.